These T cell receptor beta chains were read from a single sample in a study of blood T cell repertoires in COVID-19. Only in-frame clones appear in the TCRdb table, and some are missing; sequencing was by immunoSEQ multiplex PCR. The table lists 40,000 to 55,000 clones, about 92% of them singletons, with around 0.37% in the top ten. Input material: peripheral blood. All receptors derive from a middle-aged man with COVID-19, enrolled during active disease. CDR3s include the opening cysteine and the closing phenylalanine or tryptophan. Each record gives: CDR3 protein, CDR3 DNA, clone size, J gene, D gene, V gene. The D gene is left open where the match is weak. Clone size is given for some rows only: seen once, a few or many times, or a class if the clone is expanded.

CDR3: CASSQEGQGVSNNSPLHF; DNA: TGCGCCAGCAGCCAAGAAGGACAGGGGGTTTCTAATAATTCACCCCTCCACTTT; size: once; J: TRBJ1-6; D: TRBD1; V: TRBV4-3
CDR3: CASSLGYGRADTQYF; DNA: TGTGCCAGCAGCTTGGGGTACGGGAGGGCGGATACGCAGTATTTT; size: once; J: TRBJ2-3; D: TRBD2; V: TRBV5-8
CDR3: CASSLVQGYNEQFF; DNA: TGTGCCAGCAGCCTGGTACAGGGGTACAATGAGCAGTTCTTC; size: once; J: TRBJ2-1; D: TRBD1; V: TRBV7-2
CDR3: CASSRRLAGEYNEQFF; DNA: TGTGCCAGTAGCCGGCGGCTAGCGGGAGAGTACAATGAGCAGTTCTTC; size: -; J: TRBJ2-1; D: TRBD2; V: TRBV19
CDR3: CASSFSLAGGPRYEQFF; DNA: TGTGCCAGCAGCTTCTCTCTAGCGGGAGGGCCTAGGTATGAGCAGTTCTTC; size: -; J: TRBJ2-1; D: TRBD2; V: TRBV7-9
CDR3: CATSDFERGRRFF; DNA: TGTGCCACCAGTGATTTCGAACGCGGGAGGCGGTTCTTC; size: -; J: TRBJ2-1; D: TRBD2; V: TRBV24-1
CDR3: CASSRGQGREQYF; DNA: TGCGCCAGCAGCAGGGGACAGGGGAGGGAGCAGTACTTC; size: -; J: TRBJ2-7; D: TRBD1; V: TRBV5-1
CDR3: CASSARSGQGAEQYF; DNA: TGTGCCAGCAGCGCCCGCTCGGGACAGGGGGCCGAGCAGTACTTC; size: -; J: TRBJ2-7; D: TRBD1; V: TRBV9
CDR3: CASSSPLAGATGELFF; DNA: TGTGCCAGCAGTTCGCCCTTAGCGGGAGCCACCGGGGAGCTGTTTTTT; size: -; J: TRBJ2-2; D: TRBD2; V: TRBV27
CDR3: CSAPIDMEQYF; DNA: TGCAGTGCGCCGATTGACATGGAGCAGTACTTC; size: -; J: TRBJ2-7; D: -; V: TRBV20-1
CDR3: CASSLEASGRGADTQYF; DNA: TGTGCCAGCAGCTTGGAGGCTAGCGGGAGGGGCGCAGATACGCAGTATTTT; size: -; J: TRBJ2-3; D: TRBD2; V: TRBV5-4
CDR3: CATSSWARGPEAFF; DNA: TGTGCCACCAGCAGCTGGGCCAGGGGCCCTGAAGCTTTCTTT; size: -; J: TRBJ1-1; D: -; V: TRBV15
CDR3: CSASLREVSTDTQYF; DNA: TGCAGTGCTAGTCTTCGGGAGGTCTCCACAGATACGCAGTATTTT; size: -; J: TRBJ2-3; D: TRBD2; V: TRBV20-1
CDR3: CASSSQGRSYSGANVLTF; DNA: TGTGCCAGCAGCTCTCAGGGGAGATCTTACTCTGGGGCCAACGTCCTGACTTTC; size: -; J: TRBJ2-6; D: -; V: TRBV7-3
CDR3: CASSPGGYSNQPQHF; DNA: TGCGCCAGCAGCCCGGGGGGTTATAGCAATCAGCCCCAGCATTTT; size: -; J: TRBJ1-5; D: -; V: TRBV4-1
CDR3: CSASRAPGQGKDTEAFF; DNA: TGCAGTGCTAGTAGGGCCCCGGGACAGGGGAAGGACACTGAAGCTTTCTTT; size: -; J: TRBJ1-1; D: TRBD1; V: TRBV20-1
CDR3: CASSTEGGTRPQHF; DNA: TGTGCCAGCAGCACGGAGGGGGGGACACGGCCCCAGCATTTT; size: once; J: TRBJ1-5; D: -; V: TRBV5-5
CDR3: CASSLTLAGARNEQFF; DNA: TGTGCCAGCAGCCTTACCCTAGCGGGAGCGCGGAATGAGCAGTTCTTC; size: -; J: TRBJ2-1; D: TRBD2; V: TRBV6-6
CDR3: CASSLQWTSTDTQYF; DNA: TGCGCCAGCAGCTTGCAGTGGACTAGCACAGATACGCAGTATTTT; size: -; J: TRBJ2-3; D: -; V: TRBV5-1
CDR3: CATSKRQGAGDTQYF; DNA: TGTGCCACCAGCAAACGACAGGGGGCCGGAGATACGCAGTATTTT; size: -; J: TRBJ2-3; D: TRBD1; V: TRBV15
CDR3: CASSLNPSGNSAEAFF; DNA: TGTGCCAGCAGCCTGAATCCTTCAGGTAACTCGGCTGAAGCTTTCTTT; size: -; J: TRBJ1-1; D: -; V: TRBV3-1/TRBV3-2
CDR3: CSVTQGGDGYTF; DNA: TGCAGCGTTACCCAGGGTGGGGATGGCTACACCTTC; size: -; J: TRBJ1-2; D: -; V: TRBV29-1
CDR3: CSVGGQGGSGTEAFF; DNA: TGCAGCGTTGGGGGACAGGGCGGTTCCGGCACTGAAGCTTTCTTT; size: -; J: TRBJ1-1; D: TRBD1; V: TRBV29-1
CDR3: CASSQDRGSYNEQFF; DNA: TGTGCCAGCAGCCAGGACAGGGGGAGCTACAATGAGCAGTTCTTC; size: -; J: TRBJ2-1; D: TRBD1; V: TRBV7-3
CDR3: CASSPSATLTELSGNTIYF; DNA: TGTGCCAGCTCCCCCTCGGCCACCCTGACAGAACTCTCTGGAAACACCATATATTTT; size: -; J: TRBJ1-3; D: -; V: TRBV18
CDR3: CASSSGTGGEKLFF; DNA: TGCGCCAGCAGCTCAGGGACAGGGGGTGAAAAACTGTTTTTT; size: -; J: TRBJ1-4; D: TRBD1; V: TRBV5-1
CDR3: CASRPQGRNQPQHF; DNA: TGTGCCAGCAGGCCACAGGGGCGCAATCAGCCCCAGCATTTT; size: once; J: TRBJ1-5; D: TRBD1; V: TRBV27
CDR3: CASSLNAGGAGETQYF; DNA: TGTGCCAGCAGCCTAAATGCAGGGGGCGCGGGGGAGACCCAGTACTTC; size: -; J: TRBJ2-5; D: TRBD1; V: TRBV14
CDR3: CASSIVEGNSPLHF; DNA: TGTGCCAGTAGTATAGTTGAGGGAAATTCACCCCTCCACTTT; size: -; J: TRBJ1-6; D: -; V: TRBV19
CDR3: CASSLGTSVDTQYF; DNA: TGCGCCAGCAGCTTGGGGACTAGCGTGGATACGCAGTATTTT; size: -; J: TRBJ2-3; D: TRBD2; V: TRBV5-1
CDR3: CASSRAGTGNSPLHF; DNA: TGCGCCAGCAGCAGGGCTGGGACAGGGAATTCACCCCTCCACTTT; size: -; J: TRBJ1-6; D: TRBD1; V: TRBV5-1
CDR3: CARTPGWRPQHF; DNA: TGTGCCCGGACTCCAGGTTGGCGGCCCCAGCATTTT; size: once; J: TRBJ1-5; D: -; V: TRBV28
CDR3: CASSLGTGGHEQYF; DNA: TGCGCCAGCAGCTTGGGGACAGGGGGCCACGAGCAGTACTTC; size: -; J: TRBJ2-7; D: TRBD1; V: TRBV5-1
CDR3: CASSYSGEKYGYTF; DNA: TGTGCCAGCAGTTACTCAGGGGAAAAGTATGGCTACACCTTC; size: once; J: TRBJ1-2; D: -; V: TRBV6-6
CDR3: CASSVQGSGANVLTF; DNA: TGCGCCAGCAGCGTACAGGGCTCTGGGGCCAACGTCCTGACTTTC; size: -; J: TRBJ2-6; D: -; V: TRBV5-1
CDR3: CASSRGSGRAADTQYF; DNA: TGTGCCAGCTCACGAGGTAGCGGGAGGGCGGCAGATACGCAGTATTTT; size: -; J: TRBJ2-3; D: TRBD2; V: TRBV18
CDR3: CASSPTGAGQETQYF; DNA: TGTGCCAGCAGTCCGACAGGGGCAGGGCAAGAGACCCAGTACTTC; size: -; J: TRBJ2-5; D: TRBD1; V: TRBV6-5
CDR3: CASSLTGGNEKLFF; DNA: TGTGCCAGCAGCTTGACAGGGGGTAATGAAAAACTGTTTTTT; size: once; J: TRBJ1-4; D: TRBD1; V: TRBV5-6
CDR3: CASSISGSYPYEQYF; DNA: TGTGCCAGCAGCATTAGCGGGAGTTACCCCTACGAGCAGTACTTC; size: once; J: TRBJ2-7; D: TRBD2; V: TRBV13
CDR3: CASSQVASAQYF; DNA: TGTGCCAGCAGCCAAGTGGCTTCCGCGCAGTATTTT; size: -; J: TRBJ2-3; D: -; V: TRBV14
CDR3: CASSLMAGGATDTQYF; DNA: TGCGCCAGCAGCTTGATGGCAGGGGGCGCGACAGATACGCAGTATTTT; size: -; J: TRBJ2-3; D: TRBD1; V: TRBV5-1
CDR3: CASSLVSTSGTGTQYF; DNA: TGTGCCAGCAGCTTAGTAAGCACTAGCGGCACAGGGACCCAGTACTTC; size: -; J: TRBJ2-5; D: TRBD2; V: TRBV7-6
CDR3: CASSLDRGHANEQFF; DNA: TGTGCCAGCAGCTTAGACAGGGGGCATGCAAATGAGCAGTTCTTC; size: -; J: TRBJ2-1; D: TRBD1; V: TRBV11-2
CDR3: CASSHRGQVRNTEAFF; DNA: TGTGCCAGCAGCCACAGGGGGCAGGTTCGGAACACTGAAGCTTTCTTT; size: -; J: TRBJ1-1; D: TRBD1; V: TRBV13
CDR3: CASSWGGNSPLHF; DNA: TGTGCCAGCAGTTGGGGGGGTAATTCACCCCTCCACTTT; size: few; J: TRBJ1-6; D: -; V: TRBV6-5
CDR3: CASSLDRGQGGRRGYTF; DNA: TGTGCCAGCAGCCTCGACCGGGGACAGGGGGGAAGACGTGGCTACACCTTC; size: -; J: TRBJ1-2; D: TRBD1; V: TRBV7-2
CDR3: CASSLGPGTGGRSEQYF; DNA: TGTGCCAGCAGCTTGGGCCCCGGGACAGGGGGTAGGAGCGAGCAGTACTTC; size: -; J: TRBJ2-7; D: TRBD1; V: TRBV5-5
CDR3: CSASSGQDQPQHF; DNA: TGCAGTGCTAGTAGTGGGCAGGATCAGCCCCAGCATTTT; size: -; J: TRBJ1-5; D: -; V: TRBV20-1